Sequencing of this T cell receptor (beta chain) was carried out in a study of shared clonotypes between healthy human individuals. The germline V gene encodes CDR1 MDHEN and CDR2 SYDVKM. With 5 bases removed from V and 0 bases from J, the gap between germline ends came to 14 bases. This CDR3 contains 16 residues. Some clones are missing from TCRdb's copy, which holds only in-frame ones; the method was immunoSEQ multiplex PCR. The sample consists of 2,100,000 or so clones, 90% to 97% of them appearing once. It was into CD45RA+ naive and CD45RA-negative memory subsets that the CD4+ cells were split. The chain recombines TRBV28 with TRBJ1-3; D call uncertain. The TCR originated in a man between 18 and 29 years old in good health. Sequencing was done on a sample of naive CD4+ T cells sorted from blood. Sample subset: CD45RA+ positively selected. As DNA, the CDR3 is TGTGCCAGCAGTCCGAAATCCGGGAGCTCTGGAAACACCATATATTTT. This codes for CASSPKSGSSGNTIYF.